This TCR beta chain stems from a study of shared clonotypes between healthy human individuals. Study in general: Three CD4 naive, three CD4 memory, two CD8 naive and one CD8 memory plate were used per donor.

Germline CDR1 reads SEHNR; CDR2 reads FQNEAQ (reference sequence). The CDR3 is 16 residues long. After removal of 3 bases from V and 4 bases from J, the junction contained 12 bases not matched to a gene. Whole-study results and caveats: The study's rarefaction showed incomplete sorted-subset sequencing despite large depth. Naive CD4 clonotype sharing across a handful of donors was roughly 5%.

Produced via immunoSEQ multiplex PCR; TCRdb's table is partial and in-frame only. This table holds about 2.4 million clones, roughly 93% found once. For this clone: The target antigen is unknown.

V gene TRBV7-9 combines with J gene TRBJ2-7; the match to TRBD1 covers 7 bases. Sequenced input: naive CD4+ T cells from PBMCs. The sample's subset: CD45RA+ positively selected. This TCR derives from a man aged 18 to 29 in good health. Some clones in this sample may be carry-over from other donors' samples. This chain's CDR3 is CASSFPIYRGYYEQYF. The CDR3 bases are TGTGCCAGCAGCTTCCCGATCTACAGGGGATATTACGAGCAGTACTTC.